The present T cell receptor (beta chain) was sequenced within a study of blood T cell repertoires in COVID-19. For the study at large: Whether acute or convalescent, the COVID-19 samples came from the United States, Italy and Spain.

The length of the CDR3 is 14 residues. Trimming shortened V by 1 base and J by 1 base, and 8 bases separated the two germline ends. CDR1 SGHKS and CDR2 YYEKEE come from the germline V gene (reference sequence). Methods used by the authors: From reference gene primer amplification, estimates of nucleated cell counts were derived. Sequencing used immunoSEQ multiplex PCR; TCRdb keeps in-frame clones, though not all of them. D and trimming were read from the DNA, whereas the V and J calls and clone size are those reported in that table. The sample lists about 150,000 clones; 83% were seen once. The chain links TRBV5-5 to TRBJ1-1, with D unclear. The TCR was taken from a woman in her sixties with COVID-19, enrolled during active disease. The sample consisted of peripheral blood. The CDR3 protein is CASSLLHTNTEAFF. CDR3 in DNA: TGTGCCAGCAGCTTGTTACACACGAACACTGAAGCTTTCTTT.